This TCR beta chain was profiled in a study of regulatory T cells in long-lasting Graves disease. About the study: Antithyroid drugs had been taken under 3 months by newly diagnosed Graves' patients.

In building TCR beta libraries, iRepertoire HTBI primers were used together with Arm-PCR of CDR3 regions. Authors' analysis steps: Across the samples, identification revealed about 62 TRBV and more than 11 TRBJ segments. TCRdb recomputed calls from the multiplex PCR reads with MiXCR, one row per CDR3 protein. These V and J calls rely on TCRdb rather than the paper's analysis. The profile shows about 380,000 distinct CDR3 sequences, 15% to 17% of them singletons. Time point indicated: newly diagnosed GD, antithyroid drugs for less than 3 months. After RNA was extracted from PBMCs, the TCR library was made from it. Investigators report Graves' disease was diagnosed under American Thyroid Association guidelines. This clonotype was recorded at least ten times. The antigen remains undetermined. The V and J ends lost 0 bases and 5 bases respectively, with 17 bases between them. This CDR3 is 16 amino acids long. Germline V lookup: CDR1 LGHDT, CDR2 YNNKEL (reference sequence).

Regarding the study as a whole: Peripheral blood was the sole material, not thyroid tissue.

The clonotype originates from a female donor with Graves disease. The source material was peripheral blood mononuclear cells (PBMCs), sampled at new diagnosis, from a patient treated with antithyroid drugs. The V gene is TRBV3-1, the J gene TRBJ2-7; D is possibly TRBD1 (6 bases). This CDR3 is CASSQEAWTDRDEQYF. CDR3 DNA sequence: TGTGCCAGCAGCCAAGAGGCATGGACAGATCGGGACGAGCAGTACTTC.